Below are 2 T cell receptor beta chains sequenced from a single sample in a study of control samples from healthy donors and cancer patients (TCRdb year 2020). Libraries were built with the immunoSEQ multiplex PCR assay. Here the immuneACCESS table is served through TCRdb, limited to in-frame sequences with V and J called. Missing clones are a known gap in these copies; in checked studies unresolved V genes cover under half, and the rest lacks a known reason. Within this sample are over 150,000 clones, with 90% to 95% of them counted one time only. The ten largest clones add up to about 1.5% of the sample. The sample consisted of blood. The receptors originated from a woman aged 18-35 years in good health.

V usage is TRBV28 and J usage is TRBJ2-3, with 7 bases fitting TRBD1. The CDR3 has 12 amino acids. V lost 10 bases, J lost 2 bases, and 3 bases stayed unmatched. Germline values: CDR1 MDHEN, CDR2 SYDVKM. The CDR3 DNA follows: TGTGCCACCGACAGGGTCACAGATACGCAGTATTTT. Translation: CATDRVTDTQYF. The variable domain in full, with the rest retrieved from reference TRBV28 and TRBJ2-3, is DVKVTQSSRYLVKRTGEKVFLECVQDMDHENMFWYRQDPGLGLRLIYFSYDVKMKEKGDIPEGYSVSREKKERFSLILESASTNQTSMYLCATDRVTDTQYFGPGTRLTVL.

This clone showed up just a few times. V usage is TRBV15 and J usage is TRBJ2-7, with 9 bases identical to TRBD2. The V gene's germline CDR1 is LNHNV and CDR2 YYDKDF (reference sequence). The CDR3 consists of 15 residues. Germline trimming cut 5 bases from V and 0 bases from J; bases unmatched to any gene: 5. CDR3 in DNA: TGTGCCACCAGCCCCGCTAGCGGGAACTCCTACGAGCAGTACTTC. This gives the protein CATSPASGNSYEQYF.